This is a list of T cell receptor beta chains from one sample in a study of blood T cells in healthy people across ages. TCRdb fed the 5' RACE reads into MiXCR, producing one record per CDR3 protein. The sample shows 550,000 to 600,000 distinct CDR3 sequences, 25% to 30% of them seen only once. The specimen was blood. Receptor source: a woman aged 70-85 years in good health. Both conserved end residues are part of each CDR3. A D gene is named only where the DNA matches it firmly. Some rows mark clone size as missing; the rest say once, few, many or name a class of expanded clone.

D	V	J	size	CDR3	DNA
TRBD2	TRBV6-2/TRBV6-3	TRBJ2-1	few	CASSPHRLAGGQNEQFF	TGTGCCAGCAGTCCCCACCGACTAGCGGGGGGCCAAAATGAGCAGTTCTTC
TRBD1	TRBV5-1	TRBJ2-1	NA	CASSLALRDSRFDEQFF	TGCGCCAGCAGCTTAGCCCTTAGGGACAGTAGGTTCGATGAGCAGTTCTTC
NA	TRBV6-2/TRBV6-3	TRBJ2-3	many	CASSYSRPPRSDTQYF	TGTGCCAGCAGTTACTCGAGGCCGCCCAGGAGTGATACGCAGTATTTT
TRBD2	TRBV5-1	TRBJ2-5	few	CASSPGGLASLVQETQYF	TGCGCCAGCAGCCCAGGGGGACTAGCGAGCCTCGTACAAGAGACCCAGTACTTC
NA	TRBV6-2/TRBV6-3	TRBJ2-2	few	CASSARLDAEELFF	TGTGCCAGCAGTGCTCGGTTGGATGCCGAGGAGCTGTTTTTT
TRBD2	TRBV4-2	TRBJ2-5	NA	CASSQVGRDGQETQYF	TGTGCCAGCAGCCAAGTGGGGAGGGACGGCCAAGAGACCCAGTACTTC
TRBD2	TRBV3-1	TRBJ2-5	few	CASRLLAGMGETQYF	TGTGCCAGCAGACTTCTAGCGGGGATGGGGGAGACCCAGTACTTC
NA	TRBV19	TRBJ1-5	few	CASSDGRADQPQHF	TGTGCCAGTAGCGACGGCAGGGCGGATCAGCCCCAGCATTTT
TRBD2	TRBV6-2/TRBV6-3	TRBJ2-1	NA	CASSYHRTSGNEQFF	TGTGCCAGCAGTTATCATCGGACTAGCGGCAATGAGCAGTTCTTC
NA	TRBV4-3	TRBJ1-4	few	CASSPMRGIGANEKLFF	TGCGCCAGCAGCCCAATGCGGGGAATAGGGGCTAATGAAAAACTGTTTTTT
TRBD1	TRBV7-3	TRBJ2-1	NA	CASSSQGHEQFF	TGTGCCAGCAGCTCACAGGGGCATGAGCAGTTCTTC
NA	TRBV9	TRBJ2-3	NA	CASSVEGEATDTQYF	TGTGCCAGCAGCGTAGAGGGAGAGGCGACAGATACGCAGTATTTT